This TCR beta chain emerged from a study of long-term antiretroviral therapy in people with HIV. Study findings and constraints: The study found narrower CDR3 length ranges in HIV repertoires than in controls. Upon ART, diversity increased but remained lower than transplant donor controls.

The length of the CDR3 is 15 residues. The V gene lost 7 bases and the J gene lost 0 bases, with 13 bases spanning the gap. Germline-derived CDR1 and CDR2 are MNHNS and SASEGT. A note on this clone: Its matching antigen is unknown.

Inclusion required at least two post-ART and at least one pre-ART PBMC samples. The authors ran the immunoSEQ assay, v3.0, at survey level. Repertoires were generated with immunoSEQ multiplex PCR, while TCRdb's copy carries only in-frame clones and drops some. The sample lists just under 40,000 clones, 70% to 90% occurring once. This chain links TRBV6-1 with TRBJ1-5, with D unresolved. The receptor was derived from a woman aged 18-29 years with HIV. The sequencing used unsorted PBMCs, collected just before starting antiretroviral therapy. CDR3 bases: TGTGCCAGCAAGGCACGAGAGTTTAGCAATCAGCCCCAGCATTTT. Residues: CASKAREFSNQPQHF.